Shown below are 18 T cell receptor beta chains from a single sample sequenced in a study of T-cell memory formation after mild COVID-19 (dated by TCRdb to about 2021). Library generation was performed with 5' RACE. This sample was sequenced with an Illumina NovaSeq 6000. Starting from the raw public reads, TCRdb applied fastp trimming at Q25, assembled clones with MiXCR and retained in-frame beta chains. Every CDR3 protein is listed once, alongside the most common genes and DNA of its rows. Here the sample has under 550,000 distinct CDR3 sequences; 15% to 20% occur a single time. The top ten constitute about 12% of the sample. Source material: PBMCs or a T cell subset sorted from them (not recorded which). The receptors here all came from an adult woman who had mild COVID-19 (a few samples of this study predate the infection). The sample titles of this study are shuffled in the database, so cell type and time point are left out; the donor was told from shared clones.

This clonotype was seen only a few times. V is TRBV12-3 or TRBV12-4 and J is TRBJ2-7; D possibly corresponds to TRBD2 (6 bases). CDR3 length: 15 residues. Trimming shortened V by 6 bases and J by 4 bases, and 19 bases separated the two germline ends. CDR3 in DNA: TGTGCCAGCAGGTTCCGGGCGGGATTTGGGTACGAGCAGTACTTC. Protein sequence: CASRFRAGFGYEQYF.

V usage is TRBV20-1 and J usage is TRBJ2-3, with TRBD2 matching 9 bases. This CDR3 region has 16 residues. V gave up 1 base and J gave up 4 bases; unmatched junction bases: 9. Germline loops: CDR1 DFQATT, CDR2 SNEGSKA (reference sequence). Written as DNA, the CDR3 is TGCAGTGCTAGAGGCCCATTAGCGGGGGTCGCAGATACGCAGTATTTT. Protein product: CSARGPLAGVADTQYF.

This clonotype was counted many times. V and J are TRBV7-2 and TRBJ1-1; D unclear. V was clipped by 7 bases and J by 1 base, with 10 bases between them. Germline-derived CDR1 and CDR2 are SGHTA and FQGNSA. The CDR3 contains 13 residues. The CDR3 loop reads CASMQQWNTEAFF. Written as DNA, the CDR3 is TGTGCCAGCATGCAACAGTGGAACACTGAAGCTTTCTTT.

This sequence joins TRBV4-3 and TRBJ2-7, with TRBD2 as a possible D gene (5 bases). In germline, CDR1 is LGHNA, CDR2 YSLEER. The CDR3 runs 15 residues. V was trimmed by 4 bases and J by 1 base, leaving 14 bases between them. The DNA of the CDR3 is TGCGCCAGCAGCCGGGAGAGGTACAGTTCCTACGAGCAGTACTTC. Translated: CASSRERYSSYEQYF.

This clonotype showed up just a few times. CDR3: CASSQSARNTEAFF. The CDR3, as DNA: TGCGCCAGCAGCCAAAGCGCGAGGAACACTGAAGCTTTCTTT. The rearrangement links TRBV4-1 to TRBJ1-1; D gene ambiguous. The CDR3 extends over 14 amino acids. The V and J ends lost 2 bases and 1 base respectively, with 8 bases between them. Germline V lookup: CDR1 MGHRA, CDR2 YSYEKL.

The chain is built from TRBV12-3 or TRBV12-4 and TRBJ1-1; the D is unclear. V lost 4 bases to trimming and J lost 11 bases, with 11 bases between them. The CDR3 has 11 amino acids. CDR3 amino acids: CASSYAVGAFF. CDR3 coding DNA: TGTGCCAGCAGTTACGCGGTCGGGGCTTTCTTT.

This clonotype was seen a handful of times. A read error may produce the germline difference seen at one junction end. The chain combines TRBV6-1 with TRBJ2-7; D possibly matches TRBD1 or TRBD2 (5 bases each). The CDR3 totals 15 residues. Looked up from germline, CDR1 is MNHNS and CDR2 is SASEGT. The CDR3 spells CASSEGTWSPYEQYF. Written as DNA, the CDR3 is TGTGCCAGCAGCGAAGGGACCTGGTCCCCCTACGAGCAGTACTTC.

This clonotype was detected only a few times. The J gene is TRBJ2-1, the V gene TRBV18; no definite D call. The CDR3 loop spans 12 amino acids. Trimming cost V 3 bases and J 9 bases, with 9 bases left between them. Germline V gives CDR1 KGHSH, CDR2 LQKENI. The DNA for the CDR3 is TGTGCCAGCTCACCCCCCATGGGTGAGCAGTTCTTC. Residues: CASSPPMGEQFF.

This chain connects TRBV11-2 to TRBJ1-2; TRBD1 is a possible D gene (5 bases). With 6 bases removed from V and 2 bases from J, the gap between germline ends came to 19 bases. Germline V CDR1 and CDR2: SGHAT, FQNNGV. The CDR3 is 16 amino acids. This chain's CDR3 is CASRPLRGSRNYGYTF. Written as DNA, the CDR3 is TGTGCCAGCAGACCCCTAAGGGGATCTCGAAACTATGGCTACACCTTC. The variable domain in full, with the rest retrieved from reference TRBV11-2 and TRBJ1-2, is EAGVAQSPRYKIIEKRQSVAFWCNPISGHATLYWYQQILGQGPKLLIQFQNNGVVDDSQLPKDRFSAERLKGVDSTLKIQPAKLEDSAVYLCASRPLRGSRNYGYTFGSGTRLTVV.

The sample holds a few counts of this clonotype. The chain has TRBV5-6 and TRBJ2-7, with 10 bases aligning to TRBD1. CDR1 and CDR2 (germline): SGHDT, YYEEEE. The junction had 8 bases not matched to a gene; V was cut back by 4 bases and J by 1 base. The CDR3 has 16 amino acids. The CDR3 loop reads CASSPGQGVRSYEQYF. The CDR3 bases are TGTGCCAGCAGCCCCGGACAGGGGGTACGATCCTACGAGCAGTACTTC.

The sample holds one count of this clonotype. The rearrangement joins TRBV6-5 to TRBJ1-6; a possible D gene is TRBD1 (5 bases). The CDR3 totals 17 residues. Germline-derived CDR1 and CDR2 are MNHEY and SVGAGI. Trimming removed 2 bases at V and 6 bases at J, with 17 bases between. The CDR3 DNA sequence: TGTGCCAGCAGTTACACCTCGCGTCCCGGGGGTAATTCACCCCTCCACTTT. It encodes CASSYTSRPGGNSPLHF.

This clonotype showed up just a few times. The chain recombines TRBV11-3 with TRBJ2-1; 8 bases match TRBD2. The CDR3 runs 15 residues. V lost 4 bases and J lost 8; bases outside the gene matches: 10. The germline V gene encodes CDR1 SGHNT and CDR2 YENEEA. The CDR3 nucleotides read TGTGCCAGCAGCTCTCCCCCCGACGGGGGGGATGAGCAGTTCTTC. This codes for CASSSPPDGGDEQFF.

Comment on this clonotype: A junction boundary mismatches the germline segment, possibly from a read error. The chain is built from TRBV27 and TRBJ1-2, with no clear D. The germline V gene encodes CDR1 MNHEY and CDR2 SMNVEV (reference sequence). CDR3 length equals 14 residues. The CDR3 is CASKPVEGPETCVF. Here the CDR3 DNA reads TGTGCCAGCAAGCCGGTGGAGGGCCCAGAGACTTGTGTTTTC.

V gene TRBV24-1 combines with J gene TRBJ2-7; D gene ambiguous. CDR1 KGHDR and CDR2 SFDVKD come from the germline V gene. V was pared by 0 bases and J by 1 base, with 18 bases between. This CDR3 contains 18 residues. The CDR3 protein is CATSDLRDSITPSYEQYF. For the CDR3, the DNA is TGTGCCACCAGTGATTTGCGTGACTCAATTACCCCTTCCTACGAGCAGTACTTC.

The chain couples TRBV4-1 to TRBJ1-2; D not resolved. Per the germline V gene, CDR1 is MGHRA and CDR2 is YSYEKL. Trimming cost V 0 bases and J 3 bases, with 14 bases left between them. The CDR3 has 16 amino acids. CDR3 in amino acids: CASSQDITLTHYGYTF. The CDR3 bases are TGCGCCAGCAGCCAAGATATCACCCTTACCCACTATGGCTACACCTTC.

The rearrangement links TRBV5-6 to TRBJ2-7, with TRBD2 identical over 7 bases. In germline, CDR1 is SGHDT, CDR2 YYEEEE. Unmatched junction bases numbered 10, after V lost 6 bases and J lost 4 bases. There are 14 residues in the CDR3. The CDR3 nucleotides are TGTGCCAGCACCATCAGGGTAGCGGGTTACGAGCAGTACTTC. Protein sequence: CASTIRVAGYEQYF. The variable domain in full, with the rest retrieved from reference TRBV5-6 and TRBJ2-7, is DAGVTQSPTHLIKTRGQQVTLRCSPKSGHDTVSWYQQALGQGPQFIFQYYEEEERQRGNFPDRFSGHQFPNYSSELNVNALLLGDSALYLCASTIRVAGYEQYFGPGTRLTVT.

This rearrangement joins TRBV12-3 or TRBV12-4 to TRBJ2-6; 11 nucleotides align to TRBD1. The trim removed 6 bases at V and 14 bases at J, leaving 12 bases unmatched. The CDR3 runs 15 residues. In DNA form, the CDR3 reads TGTGCCAGCAGCCCCCCGGACAGGGGGCTGGCGATCCTGACTTTC. This codes for CASSPPDRGLAILTF.

V and J are TRBV9 and TRBJ2-1; D is uncertain. The V gene lost 3 bases and the J gene lost 2 bases, with 9 bases spanning the gap. Germline V gene sequence: CDR1 SGDLS, CDR2 YYNGEE. CDR3 length: 14 residues. The CDR3 spells CASSDNGAYNEQFF. The CDR3 DNA reads TGTGCCAGCAGCGATAATGGGGCCTACAATGAGCAGTTCTTC.